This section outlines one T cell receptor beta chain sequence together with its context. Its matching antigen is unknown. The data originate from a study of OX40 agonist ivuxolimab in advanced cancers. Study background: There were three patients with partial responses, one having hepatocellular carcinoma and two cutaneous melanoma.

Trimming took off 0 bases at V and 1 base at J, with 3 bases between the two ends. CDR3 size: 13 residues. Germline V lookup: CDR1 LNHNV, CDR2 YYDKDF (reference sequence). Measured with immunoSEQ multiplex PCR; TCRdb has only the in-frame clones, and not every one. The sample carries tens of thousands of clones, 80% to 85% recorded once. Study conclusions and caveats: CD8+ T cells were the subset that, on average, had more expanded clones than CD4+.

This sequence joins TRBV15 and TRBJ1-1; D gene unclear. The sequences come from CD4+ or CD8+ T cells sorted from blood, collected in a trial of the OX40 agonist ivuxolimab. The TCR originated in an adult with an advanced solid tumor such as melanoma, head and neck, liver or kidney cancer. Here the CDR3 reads CATSREKNTEAFF. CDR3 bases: TGTGCCACCAGCAGAGAGAAGAACACTGAAGCTTTCTTT. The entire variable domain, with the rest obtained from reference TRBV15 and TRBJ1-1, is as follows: DAMVIQNPRYQVTQFGKPVTLSCSQTLNHNVMYWYQQKSSQAPKLLFHYYDKDFNNEADTPDNFQSRRPNTSFCFLDIRSPGLGDTAMYLCATSREKNTEAFFGQGTRLTVV.